This T cell receptor beta chain was sequenced during a study of OX40 agonist ivuxolimab in advanced cancers. Overall study: Recorded diagnoses for dose-escalation patients were hepatocellular carcinoma, melanoma, renal cell or head and neck cancer.

TCRdb keeps only in-frame clones here, not all; method: immunoSEQ multiplex PCR. The sample records tens of thousands of clones, approximately 83% being singletons. Of note for this clone: Its antigen is unidentified.

Findings of the study overall: Expanded clones were, on average, more numerous in CD8+ T cells than in CD4+. Clonal expansion by week 6 occurred in CD4+ and CD8+ blood T cells (at 0.1 to 3.0 mg/kg).

The receptor comes from an adult with an advanced solid tumor such as melanoma, head and neck, liver or kidney cancer. The sample consisted of CD4+ or CD8+ T cells sorted from blood, taken in a trial of the OX40 agonist ivuxolimab.

The CDR3 reads CASSLVTGRNEKLFF. CDR3 in DNA: TGTGCCAGCAGCTTAGTAACGGGAAGGAATGAAAAACTGTTTTTT. V and J are TRBV7-8 and TRBJ1-4; no clear D gene. Deletions cut 1 base from V and 5 bases from J, with 11 bases between. CDR1 and CDR2 (germline): SGHVS, FQNEAQ. The CDR3 is 15 amino acids. Variable domain in full (rest from reference TRBV7-8 and TRBJ1-4): GAGVSQSPRYKVAKRGQDVALRCDPISGHVSLFWYQQALGQGPEFLTYFQNEAQLDKSGLPSDRFFAERPEGSVSTLKIQRTQQEDSAVYLCASSLVTGRNEKLFFGSGTQLSVL.